These 11 T cell receptor beta chains share one sample of origin, sequenced in a study of cytomegalovirus exposure and HLA in healthy donors. This PCR relied on a set of 60 Vbeta primers and 13 Jbeta primers. Generated by immunoSEQ multiplex PCR, the TCRdb table keeps only in-frame clones and is missing some. The sample has about 180,000 clones, 76% seen once. Source material: PBMCs. The receptors were sampled from a woman aged 30 to 39 in good health and CMV-seropositive.

The V gene is TRBV28, the J gene TRBJ1-3; D unclear. The CDR3 loop spans 17 amino acids. V shed 3 bases and J shed 0 bases, with 15 bases lying between them. Germline V gene sequence: CDR1 MDHEN, CDR2 SYDVKM. The CDR3 DNA reads as TGTGCCAGCAGTTTGAGGCAGAAGGCGCGCTCTGGAAACACCATATATTTT. Protein sequence: CASSLRQKARSGNTIYF. The whole variable domain, filled in from reference TRBV28 and TRBJ1-3, reads DVKVTQSSRYLVKRTGEKVFLECVQDMDHENMFWYRQDPGLGLRLIYFSYDVKMKEKGDIPEGYSVSREKKERFSLILESASTNQTSMYLCASSLRQKARSGNTIYFGEGSWLTVV.

The V call is TRBV6-1, the J call TRBJ1-4; no clear D gene. Between the trimmed V and J ends, which lost 7 bases and 0 bases, there was a span of 9 bases. This CDR3 is 14 amino acids long. Germline CDR1 is MNHNS and CDR2 is SASEGT. CDR3 coding DNA: TGTGCCAGCACCAGATTTGCAACTAATGAAAAACTGTTTTTT. Its translation: CASTRFATNEKLFF.

This clone was found a few times. V usage is TRBV4-1 and J usage is TRBJ1-5; D might be TRBD1 (6 bases). The CDR3 length is 17 residues. Trimming took off 0 bases at V and 3 bases at J, with 15 bases between the two ends. CDR1 is MGHRA, CDR2 YSYEKL, per germline. The CDR3 reads CASSQEGRGGFNQPQHF. The CDR3 DNA reads as TGCGCCAGCAGCCAAGAGGGACGAGGGGGATTCAATCAGCCCCAGCATTTT.

The V gene is TRBV2, the J gene TRBJ2-7; possible D gene TRBD1, 5 bases. CDR1 is SNHLY and CDR2 is FYNNEI in the germline V gene. V dropped 2 bases and J dropped 3 bases, with 8 bases sitting between them. This CDR3 region has 13 residues. In nucleotides, the CDR3 is TGTGCCAGCAGTGAAACAGGCTTCTACGAGCAGTACTTC. It translates to CASSETGFYEQYF.

This clone was seen only a few times. The V gene is TRBV12-5, the J gene TRBJ1-2; the D gene is possibly TRBD1 (5 bases). Germline V gives CDR1 LGHNT, CDR2 FRNRAP. The CDR3 is 14 residues long. Trimming removed 1 base from V and 1 base from J, with 7 bases in between. CDR3 amino acids: CASGLATVNYGYTF. In nucleotides, the CDR3 is TGTGCTAGTGGTTTGGCGACAGTTAACTATGGCTACACCTTC.

The gene calls are TRBV13 and TRBJ1-3; D remains unclear. V was cut by 2 bases and J by 4 bases, with 9 bases left in between. Germline V gene sequence: CDR1 PRHDT, CDR2 FYEKMQ (reference sequence). The CDR3 runs to 14 residues. The CDR3 sequence is CASSLKRRGNTIYF. The DNA for the CDR3 is TGTGCCAGCAGCTTAAAGCGGAGAGGAAACACCATATATTTT.

The chain combines TRBV5-6 with TRBJ1-4; 9 nucleotides align to TRBD1. Looked up from germline, CDR1 is SGHDT and CDR2 is YYEEEE. There are 15 residues in the CDR3. Trimming cost V 3 bases and J 7 bases; bases outside gene matches: 7. The CDR3 region has the DNA TGTGCCAGCAGCTCTAACAGGGGGCCGGGTGAAAAACTGTTTTTT. This translates into CASSSNRGPGEKLFF.

This clone was observed a few times. The chain carries TRBV28 and TRBJ2-3, with D tentatively TRBD2 (6 bases). The CDR3 totals 15 residues. CDR1 is MDHEN and CDR2 is SYDVKM in the germline V gene. V was trimmed by 3 bases and J by 1 base, leaving 11 bases between them. CDR3 sequence reads: CASSLASGGTDTQYF. The CDR3 bases are TGTGCCAGCAGTTTGGCTTCGGGGGGCACAGATACGCAGTATTTT.

This chain links TRBV28 with TRBJ1-5; possible D gene TRBD1, 6 bases. The V end was cut by 8 bases, the J end by 2 bases, with 13 bases between. CDR3 length: 14 residues. Germline lookup yields CDR1 MDHEN and CDR2 SYDVKM. The CDR3 region is CASWPGVGNQPQHF. The CDR3 DNA is TGTGCCAGCTGGCCAGGGGTAGGCAATCAGCCCCAGCATTTT.

In the case of this clone: This CDR3 is also generated by other DNA sequences in the sample. The chain couples TRBV9 to TRBJ2-1; TRBD1 aligns across 9 bases. The CDR3 is 15 amino acids. Germline V CDR1 and CDR2: SGDLS, YYNGEE. V lost 2 bases to trimming and J lost 1 base; unmatched junction nucleotides: 1. The CDR3 region has the DNA TGTGCCAGCAGCGTCGGGACAGGGTCCTACAATGAGCAGTTCTTC. This codes for CASSVGTGSYNEQFF.

This chain uses TRBV11-2 with TRBJ2-3; 12 bases are shared with TRBD2. In germline, CDR1 is SGHAT, CDR2 FQNNGV. The J segment lost 2 bases and the V segment lost 4 bases, leaving 4 bases of the junction unmatched. The CDR3 runs 16 residues. The CDR3 nucleotides read TGTGCCAGCAGCTACCGACTAGCGGGGGCCACAGATACGCAGTATTTT. This translates into CASSYRLAGATDTQYF.